Below are 20 T cell receptor beta chains sequenced from a single sample in a study of cytomegalovirus exposure and HLA in healthy donors. The protocol was immunoSEQ multiplex PCR, while the TCRdb copy is restricted to in-frame clones and leaves out a portion. The sample consists of 200,000 to 250,000 clones, around 87% of them appearing once. Sequenced material: PBMCs. The receptors stem from a woman aged 18-29 years in good health and CMV-seropositive.

This chain connects TRBV30 to TRBJ2-6, with D tentatively TRBD1 (6 bases). Germline CDR1 and CDR2: GTSNPN and SVGIG (reference sequence). Trimming stripped 3 bases from V and 0 bases from J, with 12 bases between. The CDR3 is 16 amino acids. The CDR3 region is CAWRQGVYSGANVLTF. CDR3 sequence (DNA): TGTGCCTGGAGACAGGGAGTCTACTCTGGGGCCAACGTCCTGACTTTC. The full variable domain, rest sourced from reference TRBV30 and TRBJ2-6, is SQTIHQWPATLVQPVGSPLSLECTVEGTSNPNLYWYRQAAGRGLQLLFYSVGIGQISSEVPQNLSASRPQDRQFILSSKKLLLSDSGFYLCAWRQGVYSGANVLTFGAGSRLTVL.

This clone was observed many times. The chain couples TRBV5-1 to TRBJ2-3; TRBD2 might be the D (5 bases). CDR3 length: 13 residues. V was clipped by 3 bases and J by 5 bases, with 10 bases between them. Germline assignment: CDR1 SGHRS and CDR2 YFSETQ. CDR3 amino acids: CASSYPGEDTQYF. The DNA for the CDR3 is TGCGCCAGCAGCTACCCCGGGGAAGATACGCAGTATTTT.

The rearrangement uses TRBV30 and TRBJ2-3; unclear D gene. The CDR3 covers 13 residues. Germline V gene lookup returns CDR1 GTSNPN and CDR2 SVGIG (reference sequence). V lost 3 bases and J 0 bases, leaving 7 bases between the germline ends. The CDR3 region has the DNA TGTGCCTGGAGCCCACATAGCACAGATACGCAGTATTTT. It codes for CAWSPHSTDTQYF.

The J gene is TRBJ2-1, the V gene TRBV5-1; D is ambiguous. V was trimmed by 4 bases and J by 2 bases, leaving 7 bases between them. Germline loops: CDR1 SGHRS, CDR2 YFSETQ. This CDR3 spans 13 amino acids. CDR3 amino acids: CASSPRTYNEQFF. CDR3 bases: TGCGCCAGCAGCCCTAGGACCTACAATGAGCAGTTCTTC.

This clone has a single count. CDR3 region: CASSLDRAVEQFF. In nucleotides, the CDR3 is TGTGCCAGCAGCTTGGACAGGGCTGTTGAGCAGTTCTTC. The chain combines TRBV5-4 with TRBJ2-1; perhaps TRBD1 as D (6 bases). CDR3 size: 13 residues. With 0 bases removed from V and 9 bases from J, the gap between germline ends came to 10 bases. Per germline, CDR1 SGHNT and CDR2 YYREEE (reference sequence).

The chain has TRBV6-6 and TRBJ1-5; possibly TRBD1 for D (5 bases). From germline, CDR1 is MNHNY and CDR2 SVGAGI (reference sequence). The CDR3 spans 14 residues. V shed 6 bases and J shed 0 bases, with 9 bases lying between them. CDR3 coding DNA: TGTGCCAGCAGCCCGACAGATAGCAATCAGCCCCAGCATTTT. Residues: CASSPTDSNQPQHF.

The rearrangement joins TRBV5-4 to TRBJ2-7; 7 bases match TRBD1. Germline V gene sequence: CDR1 SGHNT, CDR2 YYREEE (reference sequence). The CDR3 has 16 residues. With 4 bases clipped from V and 0 bases from J, the junction kept 10 bases outside the gene matches. The DNA of the CDR3 is TGTGCCAGCAGCCCAGGGACAGCTTACAGCTCCTACGAGCAGTACTTC. It encodes CASSPGTAYSSYEQYF.

This chain connects TRBV9 to TRBJ2-7; 7 nucleotides match TRBD1. The V gene's germline CDR1 is SGDLS and CDR2 YYNGEE. The J segment lost 3 bases and the V segment lost 3 bases, leaving 9 bases of the junction unmatched. The CDR3 has 15 residues. The CDR3 coding sequence is TGTGCCAGCAGCGGTACGCCGGGACAGAGCTACGAGCAGTACTTC. Translating it yields CASSGTPGQSYEQYF.

This sequence joins TRBV6-1 and TRBJ2-1; tentative D call: TRBD2 (6 bases). The length of the CDR3 is 16 residues. The V gene's germline CDR1 is MNHNS and CDR2 SASEGT. The ends were cut back, 3 bases at V and 2 bases at J, with 14 bases in the middle. The DNA of the CDR3 is TGTGCCAGCAGTGAGGGCCGGAGGGGAACCTACAATGAGCAGTTCTTC. Protein sequence: CASSEGRRGTYNEQFF.

The gene calls are TRBV10-3 and TRBJ1-1; D possibly corresponds to TRBD1 (6 bases). V was pared by 11 bases and J by 0 bases, with 13 bases between. This CDR3 comprises 13 residues. CDR1 ENHRY and CDR2 SYGVKD come from the germline V gene. The CDR3, as DNA: TGTGCCCTTAGGGACACCATGAACACTGAAGCTTTCTTT. Protein product: CALRDTMNTEAFF.

J is TRBJ2-2 and V is TRBV2, with D tentatively TRBD1 (5 bases). Germline lookup yields CDR1 SNHLY and CDR2 FYNNEI. The CDR3 has 13 amino acids. Trimming pared 6 bases from V and 7 bases from J, leaving 12 bases between. CDR3 nucleotide sequence: TGTGCCAGCAGGGAAAGGGGTAACGGGGAGCTGTTTTTT. Amino acids: CASRERGNGELFF.

The CDR3 region is CASSEKQSGELFF. CDR3 coding DNA: TGTGCCAGCAGCGAGAAACAATCCGGGGAGCTGTTTTTT. This sequence joins TRBV9 and TRBJ2-2; D is undetermined. Trimming shortened V by 3 bases and J by 6 bases, and 9 bases separated the two germline ends. The CDR3 runs 13 residues. Germline CDR1 and CDR2: SGDLS and YYNGEE.

As DNA, the CDR3 is TGTGCCAGCAGCTACGCCGGGCGGGGGTCCTACGAGCAGTACTTC. It yields the protein CASSYAGRGSYEQYF. The V gene is TRBV6-5, the J gene TRBJ2-7; 7 bases fit TRBD2. J lost 1 base, V lost 6 bases, and 9 bases had no gene match. Looked up from germline, CDR1 is MNHEY and CDR2 is SVGAGI. The CDR3 runs to 15 residues.

The chain is built from TRBV6-5 and TRBJ1-2; D not resolved. The CDR3 runs 14 residues. The V and J ends lost 5 bases and 4 bases respectively, with 14 bases between them. Germline-derived CDR1 and CDR2 are MNHEY and SVGAGI. CDR3 bases: TGTGCCAGCAGTCGTGCTGACGGGAGCTATGGCTACACCTTC. Translation gives CASSRADGSYGYTF.

This chain links TRBV13 with TRBJ1-2; tentative D call: TRBD1 (6 bases). Trimming stripped 2 bases from V and 12 bases from J, with 22 bases between. This CDR3 comprises 15 residues. The V gene's germline CDR1 is PRHDT and CDR2 FYEKMQ (reference sequence). The CDR3 DNA reads as TGTGCCAGCAGCTTACACGCCGACAGGCTCAAGGATAACACCTTC. As protein: CASSLHADRLKDNTF.

The gene calls are TRBV27 and TRBJ2-1, with 11 bases aligning to TRBD2. The germline V gene encodes CDR1 MNHEY and CDR2 SMNVEV (reference sequence). The CDR3 has 16 amino acids. The V and J ends lost 3 bases and 7 bases, in that order; junction bases with no gene match: 8. This CDR3 is CASSLTTSGGSNEQFF. The CDR3 DNA reads as TGTGCCAGCAGTTTGACCACTAGCGGGGGATCAAATGAGCAGTTCTTC.

This chain joins TRBV30 and TRBJ2-7; 12 nucleotides line up with TRBD2. Germline CDR1 reads GTSNPN; CDR2 reads SVGIG (reference sequence). V was pared by 7 bases and J by 1 base, with 14 bases of the junction left unmatched. This CDR3 has 17 residues. The CDR3 region is CASPLTSGSYLSYEQYF. CDR3 coding DNA: TGTGCCTCGCCCCTGACTAGCGGGAGTTATTTATCCTACGAGCAGTACTTC. Drawing the rest from reference TRBV30 and TRBJ2-7, the complete variable domain is SQTIHQWPATLVQPVGSPLSLECTVEGTSNPNLYWYRQAAGRGLQLLFYSVGIGQISSEVPQNLSASRPQDRQFILSSKKLLLSDSGFYLCASPLTSGSYLSYEQYFGPGTRLTVT.

The chain combines TRBV6-6 with TRBJ2-7; 7 nucleotides align to TRBD1. V lost 0 bases, J lost 7 bases, and 12 bases stayed unmatched. The CDR3 consists of 16 residues. CDR1 and CDR2 from the germline V gene are MNHNY and SVGAGI (reference sequence). CDR3 in DNA: TGTGCCAGCAGTTACTCCCCCGCAGGGGGACCTCTTGAGCAGTACTTC. As protein: CASSYSPAGGPLEQYF.

The chain carries TRBV9 and TRBJ2-7, with 8 bases aligning to TRBD2. Germline CDR1 SGDLS, CDR2 YYNGEE. The V segment lost 3 bases and the J segment 6 bases; nucleotides outside the gene matches: 8. The CDR3 runs to 14 residues. CDR3 coding DNA: TGTGCCAGCAGCGACGGTAGCGGGGCGGGCGAGCAGTACTTC. Its protein is CASSDGSGAGEQYF.

V is TRBV7-3 and J is TRBJ2-7; 9 nucleotides match TRBD2. V dropped 8 bases and J dropped 7; count of bases not matched to a gene: 15. This CDR3 contains 15 residues. Germline lookup yields CDR1 SGHTA and CDR2 FQGTGA. CDR3 sequence (DNA): TGTGCCAGCGCCACCGAGGCTAGCGGGATGGGGGAGCAGTACTTC. Protein product: CASATEASGMGEQYF.